Listed below are T cell receptor beta chains from one sample, sequenced in a study of cytomegalovirus exposure and HLA in healthy donors. The assay was immunoSEQ multiplex PCR, and TCRdb's table has in-frame clones only and misses some. The sample holds about 150,000 clones, over 60% seen once. The sequencing input was PBMCs. The receptors come from a male donor in good health and CMV-seronegative. The CDR3 runs from the conserved cysteine through the conserved F or W. Each record gives: clone size, D gene, V gene, CDR3 protein. The D gene is left open where the match is weak. Clone size is stated in some rows and not others, as once, few, many or a class when expanded.

once	-	TRBV6-1	CASSESGGSNEKLFF
-	-	TRBV10-3	CATREQDSYNEQFF
-	-	TRBV7-2	CASSLEPYTQYF
-	-	TRBV5-1	CASSPLRASYEQYF
-	-	TRBV7-9	CASSSRGPDWSYEQYF
once	-	TRBV7-9	CASSLVLMDNEQFF
-	TRBD1	TRBV19	CASGTGYSGNTIYF
-	-	TRBV21-1	CASSVGTGGGWETQYF
-	-	TRBV27	CASSSFNEQFF
-	TRBD2	TRBV15	CATSRDWGLAGGRSQNIQYF
-	TRBD1	TRBV19	CASSFDRVLSDTQYF
-	-	TRBV5-4	CASSQDPGGYNEQFF
-	-	TRBV28	CASSLPPGANVLTF
-	TRBD2	TRBV9	CASSGLAPKGYNEQFF
-	TRBD2	TRBV6-5	CASSYSGLAGSYEQYF
-	TRBD1	TRBV13	CASSTRQGQAFF
-	-	TRBV7-7	CASSQEIDNGGHAEQYF
once	TRBD1	TRBV2	CASSKDRGLGEKLFF
few	TRBD1	TRBV25-1	CASAPTGGQPQHF
-	TRBD1	TRBV7-2	CASSILLGQDGYTF
few	-	TRBV6-1	CASSEGGGFQPQHF
-	TRBD2	TRBV6-5	CASSYGTSGYEQYF
few	-	TRBV5-4	CASSTEEAEKLFF
-	TRBD1	TRBV19	CASTTHRDRGYNEQFF
-	TRBD1	TRBV5-1	CASSTGQGADTQYF
-	-	TRBV18	CASSPTAGSPNNEQFF
-	-	TRBV2	CASKMAQGYGYTF
-	-	TRBV7-2	CASSPPGVAPLHF
few	TRBD1	TRBV27	CASRWDRIDTGELFF
-	TRBD1	TRBV27	CASSLRSSGTGGTYEQYF
-	-	TRBV7-9	CASSNQGIHNSPLHF
-	TRBD1	TRBV7-2	CASSSTGGNEQFF
-	-	TRBV7-8	CASSIRTGFTDTQYF
-	-	TRBV27	CASSPRGANYEQYF
-	TRBD2	TRBV2	CASPTSGRTDSQYF
-	-	TRBV6-5	CASSYSTGIYGYTF
-	TRBD2	TRBV28	CASSKAAGGPPAQEQYF
-	-	TRBV7-2	CASSLGGFGGYTF
-	TRBD1	TRBV5-1	CASSGGQGWGYTF
-	-	TRBV5-5	CASSYEGVQSSGNTIYF
-	-	TRBV6-1	CASSVNSDTGELFF
-	-	TRBV4-1	CASSQSANSPLHF
-	-	TRBV7-2	CASSRTGLFYEQYF
few	TRBD1	TRBV19	CASSRGQGNTEAFF
-	-	TRBV7-2	CASSKTVVGYEQYF
-	TRBD1	TRBV13	CASSQTTGIGTQYF
-	TRBD1	TRBV28	CASSLGQGRVRAFF
-	TRBD2	TRBV4-1	CASSQETSGGILDTQYF
-	TRBD2	TRBV7-2	CASSFLAGGTADTQYF
few	TRBD2	TRBV6-4	CASSERGGTDTQYF
-	TRBD1	TRBV27	CASSWTGTNEKLFF
-	TRBD1	TRBV11-2	CASSFSVGTGTSGNTIYF
once	-	TRBV18	CASSLPTGFYTEAFF
few	-	TRBV6-4	CASSARDSNYNEQFF
-	TRBD2	TRBV29-1	CSAIRLAGGTDTQYF
-	-	TRBV5-1	CASSLGGAGTEAFF
few	-	TRBV7-3	CASSLVGRGGSTDTQYF